A selection of T cell receptor beta chains follows, all from one sample in a study of post-analysis software for immune sequencing data. TCRdb reprocessed the PCR reads via MiXCR and lists one record per CDR3 protein. Altogether roughly 400,000 distinct CDR3 sequences are present, 30% to 40% being singletons, with the ten largest covering less than 10%. The material sequenced was blood. The receptors here all came from a girl aged 2 to 10 with multiple sclerosis. Both conserved end residues are part of each CDR3. A D gene is named only where the DNA matches it firmly. The size field is filled for only some rows; it gives once, few, many or a size class.

V gene: TRBV6-6; J gene: TRBJ1-2; CDR3 length: 16; clone size: few; D gene: TRBD1; CDR3 protein: CASSYTGRQGYYGYTF; CDR3 DNA: TGTGCCAGCAGTTACACCGGCCGACAGGGTTACTATGGCTACACCTTC
V gene: TRBV5-1; J gene: TRBJ2-1; CDR3 length: 16; clone size: few; D gene: -; CDR3 protein: CASSLQSRGLQDEQFF; CDR3 DNA: TGCGCCAGCAGCTTGCAGAGCCGGGGACTCCAAGATGAGCAGTTCTTC
V gene: TRBV20-1; J gene: TRBJ1-2; CDR3 length: 13; clone size: few; D gene: TRBD1; CDR3 protein: CSANRGTNYGYTF; CDR3 DNA: TGCAGTGCTAACAGGGGGACTAACTATGGCTACACCTTC
V gene: TRBV5-1; J gene: TRBJ2-4; CDR3 length: 14; clone size: -; D gene: -; CDR3 protein: CASSPLDQRNIQYF; CDR3 DNA: TGCGCCAGCAGCCCCCTTGACCAGAGAAACATTCAGTACTTC
V gene: TRBV7-9; J gene: TRBJ1-1; CDR3 length: 14; clone size: few; D gene: TRBD1; CDR3 protein: CASSTDRGPTEAFF; CDR3 DNA: TGTGCCAGCAGCACGGACAGGGGGCCCACTGAAGCTTTCTTT
V gene: TRBV10-3; J gene: TRBJ1-1; CDR3 length: 13; clone size: few; D gene: -; CDR3 protein: CAIRAQGATEAFF; CDR3 DNA: TGTGCCATCAGAGCACAGGGAGCAACTGAAGCTTTCTTT
V gene: TRBV15; J gene: TRBJ2-1; CDR3 length: 16; clone size: -; D gene: -; CDR3 protein: CATSRVLQGIDNEQFF; CDR3 DNA: TGTGCCACCAGCAGAGTCCTGCAGGGGATAGACAATGAGCAGTTCTTC
V gene: TRBV10-3; J gene: TRBJ1-2; CDR3 length: 15; clone size: -; D gene: -; CDR3 protein: CAISEFGGVTYGYTF; CDR3 DNA: TGTGCCATCAGTGAGTTCGGCGGGGTTACCTATGGCTACACCTTC
V gene: TRBV6-6; J gene: TRBJ2-7; CDR3 length: 14; clone size: -; D gene: -; CDR3 protein: CASRGSRLDYEQYF; CDR3 DNA: TGTGCCAGCAGGGGATCTCGACTCGACTACGAGCAGTACTTC
V gene: TRBV10-3; J gene: TRBJ2-7; CDR3 length: 17; clone size: few; D gene: -; CDR3 protein: CAISDRFGVSSTYEQYF; CDR3 DNA: TGTGCCATCAGTGACCGCTTTGGAGTTTCCTCTACCTACGAGCAGTACTTC
V gene: TRBV29-1; J gene: TRBJ1-1; CDR3 length: 11; clone size: -; D gene: -; CDR3 protein: CSVHPNTEAFF; CDR3 DNA: TGCAGCGTGCATCCGAACACTGAAGCTTTCTTT
V gene: TRBV12-3/TRBV12-4; J gene: TRBJ1-2; CDR3 length: 14; clone size: -; D gene: -; CDR3 protein: CASSFTRLNYGYTF; CDR3 DNA: TGTGCCAGCAGTTTCACACGGCTGAACTATGGCTACACCTTC